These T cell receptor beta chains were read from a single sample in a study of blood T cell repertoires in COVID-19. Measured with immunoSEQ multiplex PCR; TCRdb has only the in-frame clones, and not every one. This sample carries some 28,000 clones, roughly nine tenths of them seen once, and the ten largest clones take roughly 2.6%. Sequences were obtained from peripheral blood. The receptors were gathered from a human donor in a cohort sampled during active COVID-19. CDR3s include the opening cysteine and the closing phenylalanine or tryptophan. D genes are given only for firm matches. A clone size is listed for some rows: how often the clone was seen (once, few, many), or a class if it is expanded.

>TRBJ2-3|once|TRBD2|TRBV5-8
TGTGCCAGCAGCCTCACTAGCGGGGGGGCCTCGGGCACAGATACGCAGTATTTT
CASSLTSGGASGTDTQYF
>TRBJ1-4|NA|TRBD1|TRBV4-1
TGCGCCAGCAGCCAACCTGACAGGGGGAATGAAAAACTGTTTTTT
CASSQPDRGNEKLFF
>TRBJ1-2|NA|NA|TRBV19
TGTGCCAGTAGTATAGTTGGGGGGGCAGGCTATGGCTACACCTTC
CASSIVGGAGYGYTF
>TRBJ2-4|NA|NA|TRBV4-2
TGTGCCAGCAGCCAAGGTGATGGCGCGGGCAACATTCAGTACTTC
CASSQGDGAGNIQYF
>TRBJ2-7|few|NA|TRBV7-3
TGTGCCAGCAGCCCCGCGGGGCACGAGCAGTACTTC
CASSPAGHEQYF
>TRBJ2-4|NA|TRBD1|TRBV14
TGTGCCAGCAGCCGGACCGGGACAGGGGGCCCCAAAAACATTCAGTACTTC
CASSRTGTGGPKNIQYF
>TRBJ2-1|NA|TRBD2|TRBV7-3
TGTGCCAGCAGCTATCTAACTAGCGGGGGCTACAATGAGCAGTTCTTC
CASSYLTSGGYNEQFF
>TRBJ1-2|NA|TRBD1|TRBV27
TGTGCCAGCAGAACGGGACAGGTGTCTGCCTATGGCTACACCTTC
CASRTGQVSAYGYTF
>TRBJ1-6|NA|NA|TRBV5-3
TGTGCCAGAAGCTTGACCCTACGGACGGGGGTGGGAGATTCACCCCTCCACTTT
CARSLTLRTGVGDSPLHF
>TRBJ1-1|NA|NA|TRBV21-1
TGTGCCAGCAGCACGCGGGACAGGGCCACCTCGGGCACTGAAGCTTTCTTT
CASSTRDRATSGTEAFF
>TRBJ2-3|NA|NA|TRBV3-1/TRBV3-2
TGTGCCAGCAGCCAAGTATCAGATACGCAGTATTTT
CASSQVSDTQYF
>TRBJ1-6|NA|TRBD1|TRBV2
TGTGCCAGCATCCACAGGGGGCGTAATTCACCCCTCCACTTT
CASIHRGRNSPLHF
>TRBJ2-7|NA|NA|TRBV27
TGTGCCAGCAGTTTAGAAAGGGGCTACGAGCAGTACTTC
CASSLERGYEQYF
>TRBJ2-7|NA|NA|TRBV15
TGTGCCACCAGCAACAGGGCCCACTACGAGCAGTACTTC
CATSNRAHYEQYF
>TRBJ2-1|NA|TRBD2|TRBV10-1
TGCGCCAGCAGTGTTCAGCTTAGCGGGGCCTACAATGAGCAGTTCTTC
CASSVQLSGAYNEQFF
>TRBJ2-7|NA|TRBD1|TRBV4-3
TGCGCCAGCAGCCAAACCGGGACAGGGAGGGACGAGCAGTACTTC
CASSQTGTGRDEQYF
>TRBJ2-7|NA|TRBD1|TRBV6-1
TGTGCCAGCAGTGAAATGGGACAGGGGGGGGACGAGCAGTACTTC
CASSEMGQGGDEQYF
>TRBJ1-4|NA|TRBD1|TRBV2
TGTGCCAGCCACTCGGGACAGGTTAATGAAAAACTGTTTTTT
CASHSGQVNEKLFF
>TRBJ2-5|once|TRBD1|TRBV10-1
TGCGCCAGCAGCCGACAGGGAAGAGAGACCCAGTACTTC
CASSRQGRETQYF
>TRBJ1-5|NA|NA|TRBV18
TGTGCCAGCTCCCAAGGGGGCAATCAGCCCCAGCATTTT
CASSQGGNQPQHF
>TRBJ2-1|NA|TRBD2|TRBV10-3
TGTGCCATCAGTCCTAGCGGGGGGGGATCTGGGCAGTTCTTC
CAISPSGGGSGQFF
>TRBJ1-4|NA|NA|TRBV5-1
TGCGCCAGCAGCTTCGACAGTATGGATGAAAAACTGTTTTTT
CASSFDSMDEKLFF
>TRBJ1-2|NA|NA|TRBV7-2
TGTGCCAGCAGCCTTTACAGGGACTATGGCTACACCTTC
CASSLYRDYGYTF
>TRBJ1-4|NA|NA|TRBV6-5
TGTGCCAGCAAACCCTCCGGGGTAGGTGAAAAACTGTTTTTT
CASKPSGVGEKLFF
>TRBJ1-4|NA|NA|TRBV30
TGTGCCCCCCCTTTAACAGGGCGTAAGGTCGAAAAACTGTTTTTT
CAPPLTGRKVEKLFF
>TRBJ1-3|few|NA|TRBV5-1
TGCGCCAGCAGCGCGGGACTGAGAGACTCTGGAAACACCATATATTTT
CASSAGLRDSGNTIYF
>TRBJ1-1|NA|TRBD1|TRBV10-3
TGTGCCATCAGGCCCTTACAGGGGGAAGGGACTGAAGCTTTCTTT
CAIRPLQGEGTEAFF
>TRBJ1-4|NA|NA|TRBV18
TGTGCCAGCTCCCCGTTGTCCGGGATAGGGTCAACTAATGAAAAACTGTTTTTT
CASSPLSGIGSTNEKLFF
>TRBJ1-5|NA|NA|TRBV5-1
TGCGCCAGCAGCTTGGGTCCGGGACTCAATCAGCCCCAGCATTTT
CASSLGPGLNQPQHF
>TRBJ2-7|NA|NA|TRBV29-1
TGCAGGGGTGTAGTAGCTAGGAGCTCCTACGAGCAGTACTTC
CRGVVARSSYEQYF
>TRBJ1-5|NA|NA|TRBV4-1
TGCGCCAGCAGCCAAGATATGGACAGCTATAGCAATCAGCCCCAGCATTTT
CASSQDMDSYSNQPQHF
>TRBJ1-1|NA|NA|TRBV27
TGTGCCAGCAGTACCGACCAGGAGAACACTGAAGCTTTCTTT
CASSTDQENTEAFF
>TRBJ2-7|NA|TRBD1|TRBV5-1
TGCGCCAGCAGCTTGGGTCAGGGGGAGAGCTCCTACGAGCAGTACTTC
CASSLGQGESSYEQYF
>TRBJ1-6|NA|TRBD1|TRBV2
TGTGCCAGCACGGACAGGGGATCTTCACCCCTCCACTTT
CASTDRGSSPLHF
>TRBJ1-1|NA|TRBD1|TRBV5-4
TGTGCCAGCAAGAGACAGGGGAACACTGAAGCTTTCTTT
CASKRQGNTEAFF
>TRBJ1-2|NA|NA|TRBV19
TGTGCCAGTCGTTCGGGGGGGGTTGGCTACACCTTC
CASRSGGVGYTF
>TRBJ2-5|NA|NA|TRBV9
TGTGCCAGCAGCGTAGGGGGGCGCCAAGAGACCCAGTACTTC
CASSVGGRQETQYF
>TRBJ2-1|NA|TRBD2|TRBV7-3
TGTGCCAGCAGCTTAGGGACTAGTTCCAATGAGCAGTTCTTC
CASSLGTSSNEQFF
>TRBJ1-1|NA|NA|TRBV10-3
TGTGCCATCAGGGAAGGCGACAGGTATAATGTTGAAGCTTTCTTT
CAIREGDRYNVEAFF
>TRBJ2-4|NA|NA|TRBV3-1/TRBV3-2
TGTGCCAGCAGCCAAGGAGGGCGGGCCAAAAACATTCAGTACTTC
CASSQGGRAKNIQYF
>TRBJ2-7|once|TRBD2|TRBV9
TGTGCCAGCAGCGCAGATGGGACTAGCGCGAGAGTGGAGCAGTACTTC
CASSADGTSARVEQYF
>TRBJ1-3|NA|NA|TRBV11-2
TGTGCCAGCAGCTTGTCAGTCTCTGGAAACACCATATATTTT
CASSLSVSGNTIYF
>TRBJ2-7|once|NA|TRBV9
TGTGCCAGCAGCGCACTTCTCGGCTACGAGCAGTACTTC
CASSALLGYEQYF
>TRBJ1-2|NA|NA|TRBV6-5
TGTGCCAGCAGTTACCCCAACGGTGGGGGCGGCTACACCTTC
CASSYPNGGGGYTF
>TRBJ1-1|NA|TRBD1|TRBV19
TGTGCCACGACAGGGCGGAGCACTGAAGCTTTCTTT
CATTGRSTEAFF
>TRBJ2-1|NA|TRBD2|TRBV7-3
TGTGCCAGCAGCTTATCCGGGGGGTTAGATGAGCAGTTCTTC
CASSLSGGLDEQFF
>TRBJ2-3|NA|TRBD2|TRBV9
TGTGCCAGCAGCGTAGTGGGGCGGGGGGGCACAGATACGCAGTATTTT
CASSVVGRGGTDTQYF
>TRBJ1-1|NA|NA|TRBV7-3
TGTGCCAGCAGCTTATTAGGGGTGAACACTGAAGCTTTCTTT
CASSLLGVNTEAFF
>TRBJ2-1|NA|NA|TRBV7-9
TGTGCCAGCAGCTTCCTAGCGAATGAGCAGTTCTTC
CASSFLANEQFF
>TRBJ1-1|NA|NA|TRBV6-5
TGTGCCAGCGGTTCGGCGAGGGCTGCGACCGACACTGAAGCTTTCTTT
CASGSARAATDTEAFF
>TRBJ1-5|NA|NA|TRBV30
TGTGCCTGGAGTCGGTCGGGGAGGGGTCAGCCCCAGCATTTT
CAWSRSGRGQPQHF
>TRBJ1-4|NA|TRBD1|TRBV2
TGTGCCAGTTACAGGGGAAATGAAAAACTGTTTTTT
CASYRGNEKLFF
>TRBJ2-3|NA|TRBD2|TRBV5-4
TGTGCCAGCAGCTATCCTAGCGGATCGACTAGCACAGATACGCAGTATTTT
CASSYPSGSTSTDTQYF
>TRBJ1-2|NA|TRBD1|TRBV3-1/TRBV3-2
TGTGCCAGCAGCCAAGATAGGTCGTCGAGGAAGGACAGGGCCGCCTTC
CASSQDRSSRKDRAAF
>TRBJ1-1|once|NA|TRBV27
TGTGCCAGCAGCCCCGGGACACAGAACACTGAAGCTTTCTTT
CASSPGTQNTEAFF
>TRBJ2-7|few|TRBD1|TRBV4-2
TGTGCCAGCAGCCAAGTCCCCGGACAGGGGTGGTACGAGCAGTACTTC
CASSQVPGQGWYEQYF
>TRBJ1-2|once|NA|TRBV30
TGTGCCTGGAGTAAAGGGGGTCTAGGCTACACCTTC
CAWSKGGLGYTF